The next 22 T cell receptor beta chains were all read from a single sample in a study of T cell responses to AZD1222 COVID-19 vaccine. Assay: immunoSEQ multiplex PCR; the TCRdb copy retains only in-frame clones and omits some. Of tens of thousands of clones listed, about 90% are singletons. Sequences were derived from peripheral blood, sampled on day 0 of AZD1222 vaccination. These receptors came from an adult in good health.

V and J are TRBV4-1 and TRBJ2-4; 7 nucleotides align to TRBD2. V was clipped by 1 base and J by 0 bases; unmatched bases: 6. CDR1 and CDR2 (germline): MGHRA, YSYEKL. The CDR3 has 17 amino acids. The CDR3 sequence: CASSQGLAGVAKNIQYF. The CDR3 DNA sequence: TGCGCCAGCAGCCAAGGTCTGGCGGGAGTAGCCAAAAACATTCAGTACTTC.

The chain joins TRBV7-9 to TRBJ2-5; TRBD1 aligns across 8 bases. The CDR3 runs to 13 residues. Losses at the gene ends were 5 bases for V and 4 bases for J; bases not matched to a gene: 3. Germline assignment: CDR1 SEHNR and CDR2 FQNEAQ (reference sequence). The CDR3 nucleotides are TGTGCCAGCAGCCGGACAGGGCTAGAGACCCAGTACTTC. Translation: CASSRTGLETQYF.

This clone was detected once. The genes are TRBV3-1 (or the pseudogene TRBV3-2) and TRBJ2-1, with TRBD2 identical over 7 bases. The ends lost 1 base at V and 9 bases at J; junction bases unmatched: 12. The CDR3 contains 16 residues. CDR1 and CDR2 (germline): LGHDT, YNNKEL (reference sequence). DNA of the CDR3: TGTGCCAGCAGCCAAGGACTAGCTGGTATGATCAGTGAGCAGTTCTTC. Translating it yields CASSQGLAGMISEQFF.

This clone occurred once. One end of the junction fails to match germline, which may point to a read error. The J gene is TRBJ1-3, the V gene TRBV5-4, with D unclear. CDR3 length equals 11 residues. Per germline, CDR1 SGHNT and CDR2 YYREEE (reference sequence). The CDR3 region is CTSSLGNTIYF. In nucleotides, the CDR3 is TGTACCAGCAGCTTGGGAAACACCATATATTTT.

This chain joins TRBV3-1 (or the pseudogene TRBV3-2) and TRBJ2-1, with 12 nucleotides matching TRBD2. The germline CDR1 and CDR2 sequences are LGHDT and YNNKEL (reference sequence). The CDR3 runs to 15 residues. Germline trimming cut 2 bases from V and 6 bases from J; bases unmatched to any gene: 2. CDR3 DNA: TGTGCCAGCAGCCAATGGACTAGCGGGACCAATGAGCAGTTCTTC. This encodes CASSQWTSGTNEQFF.

The chain employs TRBV4-2 and TRBJ1-6; no definite D call. The CDR3 spans 16 residues. V gave up 0 bases and J gave up 7 bases, with 13 bases separating them. Germline V lookup: CDR1 LGHNA, CDR2 YNFKEQ. The CDR3, as DNA: TGTGCCAGCAGCCAAGATTTCATAACAGTGAATTCACCCCTCCACTTT. Protein: CASSQDFITVNSPLHF.

CDR3 sequence: CASSIGTARMNTEAFF. The DNA for the CDR3 is TGTGCCAGTAGTATAGGGACAGCAAGGATGAACACTGAAGCTTTCTTT. V usage is TRBV19 and J usage is TRBJ1-1; D is possibly TRBD1 (6 bases). Trimming took 1 base from V and 0 from J, leaving 12 bases between them. This CDR3 contains 16 residues. The germline gives CDR1 LNHDA, CDR2 SQIVND (reference sequence).

This clone came up once. V usage is TRBV4-2 and J usage is TRBJ2-1; D not resolved. Trimming cost V 0 bases and J 2 bases, with 11 bases left between them. The CDR3 is 16 amino acids. The germline V gene has CDR1 LGHNA and CDR2 YNFKEQ. CDR3 loop: CASSQDGRATYNEQFF. The DNA of the CDR3 is TGTGCCAGCAGCCAAGATGGGCGTGCCACCTACAATGAGCAGTTCTTC.

The chain has TRBV6-1 and TRBJ2-7; D is unresolved. V was trimmed by 3 bases and J by 0 bases, leaving 9 bases between them. Germline V gene sequence: CDR1 MNHNS, CDR2 SASEGT. The CDR3 spans 14 residues. The CDR3 is CASSEIQGSYEQYF. In DNA form, the CDR3 reads TGTGCCAGCAGTGAGATACAAGGCTCCTACGAGCAGTACTTC.

J is TRBJ1-1 and V is TRBV30; D unclear. Germline-derived CDR1 and CDR2 are GTSNPN and SVGIG (reference sequence). There are 12 residues in the CDR3. The V end was cut by 1 base, the J end by 6 bases, with 9 bases between. The CDR3 here is CAWSEFRPEAFF. Written as DNA, the CDR3 is TGTGCCTGGAGTGAGTTTAGACCTGAAGCTTTCTTT.

This clone came up once. The rearrangement joins TRBV25-1 to TRBJ1-2, with TRBD1 matching over 7 bases. The V gene end was trimmed by 8 bases and the J gene end by 4 bases; junction bases not matched to a gene: 7. Germline values: CDR1 MGHDK, CDR2 SYGVNS. This CDR3 comprises 13 residues. CDR3 nucleotides: TGTGCCAGCCGCCCCGGGACAGTCTATGGCTACACCTTC. Protein sequence: CASRPGTVYGYTF.

The genes are TRBV15 and TRBJ2-1; unclear D gene. From germline, CDR1 is LNHNV and CDR2 YYDKDF (reference sequence). The CDR3 is made up of 15 amino acids. The V gene lost 3 bases and the J gene lost 0 bases, with 9 bases spanning the gap. DNA of the CDR3: TGTGCCACCAGCAGGAGGACCGTCTCCTACAATGAGCAGTTCTTC. It yields the protein CATSRRTVSYNEQFF.

J is TRBJ2-7 and V is TRBV27, with 7 positions matching TRBD2. V gave up 1 base and J gave up 7 bases; unmatched junction bases: 10. The CDR3 is 15 amino acids. Germline loops: CDR1 MNHEY, CDR2 SMNVEV (reference sequence). This CDR3 reads CASSLYAGEAREQYF. The DNA of the CDR3 is TGTGCCAGCAGTTTATACGCGGGAGAGGCCCGAGAGCAGTACTTC.

This clone has only one observation. This sample includes further DNA sequences coding for the same CDR3. V and J are TRBV18 and TRBJ1-2; 7 nucleotides line up with TRBD1. The V gene end was trimmed by 3 bases and the J gene end by 5 bases; junction bases not matched to a gene: 3. CDR3 length: 13 residues. Germline assignment: CDR1 KGHSH and CDR2 LQKENI. In DNA form, the CDR3 reads TGTGCCAGCTCACCCGGGACAGCTTATGGCTACACCTTC. Encoded protein: CASSPGTAYGYTF. The variable domain in full, with the rest retrieved from reference TRBV18 and TRBJ1-2, is NAGVMQNPRHLVRRRGQEARLRCSPMKGHSHVYWYRQLPEEGLKFMVYLQKENIIDESGMPKERFSAEFPKEGPSILRIQQVVRGDSAAYFCASSPGTAYGYTFGSGTRLTVV.

The chain links TRBV5-6 to TRBJ1-2; D may be TRBD1 (5 bases). Germline V gene sequence: CDR1 SGHDT, CDR2 YYEEEE. V was trimmed by 4 bases and J by 7 bases, leaving 11 bases between them. This CDR3 is 12 amino acids long. CDR3 bases: TGTGCCAGCAGCCTTGGACAAGGTGGCTACACCTTC. Its translation is CASSLGQGGYTF.

This clone was seen once. The chain employs TRBV7-6 and TRBJ1-5, with D possibly TRBD1 on 5 matching bases. This CDR3 contains 16 residues. Germline CDR1 SGHVS, CDR2 FNYEAQ. Trimming removed 5 bases at V and 1 base at J, with 15 bases between. The DNA for the CDR3 is TGTGCCAGCAGCCAACAGGCATCAGGGAGCAATCAGCCCCAGCATTTT. It translates to CASSQQASGSNQPQHF.

The V gene is TRBV6-1, the J gene TRBJ2-2, with D hard to call. From germline, CDR1 is MNHNS and CDR2 SASEGT. Trimming cost V 3 bases and J 3 bases, with 8 bases left between them. The CDR3 is 14 amino acids. As DNA, the CDR3 is TGTGCCAGCAGTGACCTTCAGGACACCGGGGAGCTGTTTTTT. It codes for CASSDLQDTGELFF.

The chain joins TRBV6-5 to TRBJ2-7; 9 bases match TRBD1. The CDR3 has 14 amino acids. Trimming removed 2 bases from V and 3 bases from J; junction bases left unmatched: 2. The germline V gene encodes CDR1 MNHEY and CDR2 SVGAGI. For the CDR3, the DNA is TGTGCCAGCAGTTACCGGACAGGGGTCTACGAGCAGTACTTC. It translates to CASSYRTGVYEQYF.

J is TRBJ2-3 and V is TRBV30, with 7 bases that match TRBD2. CDR3 length: 15 residues. Germline CDR1 is GTSNPN and CDR2 is SVGIG (reference sequence). Trimming removed 2 bases from V and 2 bases from J; junction bases left unmatched: 7. The CDR3 sequence: CAWSLGSGNTDTQYF. Written as DNA, the CDR3 is TGTGCCTGGAGTCTGGGAAGCGGGAACACAGATACGCAGTATTTT.

The rearrangement uses TRBV7-9 and TRBJ2-5, with 8 bases matching TRBD1. V lost 10 bases, J lost 5 bases, and 9 bases stayed unmatched. This CDR3 comprises 13 residues. Germline V gene sequence: CDR1 SEHNR, CDR2 FQNEAQ (reference sequence). The CDR3 here is CATLGRGRETQYF. DNA for the CDR3: TGTGCCACCCTAGGCAGGGGGCGGGAGACCCAGTACTTC.

This clone appeared a single time. This chain links TRBV3-1 (or the pseudogene TRBV3-2) with TRBJ2-1, with 7 positions matching TRBD2. J was trimmed by 6 bases and V by 3 bases; bases with no gene match: 20. Germline V gives CDR1 LGHDT, CDR2 YNNKEL (reference sequence). This CDR3 contains 19 residues. Here the CDR3 reads CASSQFGLVVRGAGNEQFF. DNA of the CDR3: TGTGCCAGCAGCCAGTTTGGACTAGTCGTTAGAGGGGCGGGCAATGAGCAGTTCTTC.

This clone was counted between two and nine times. J is TRBJ2-5 and V is TRBV18, with TRBD1 matching 9 bases. After removal of 3 bases from V and 7 bases from J, the junction contained 9 bases not matched to a gene. Germline values: CDR1 KGHSH, CDR2 LQKENI. The CDR3 runs to 15 residues. This chain's CDR3 is CASSPYRGQEGTQYF. The CDR3 nucleotides are TGTGCCAGCTCACCCTACAGGGGGCAAGAAGGGACCCAGTACTTC.